Detailed here is one T cell receptor beta chain. Its antigen is still unknown. Other DNA sequences within the sample encode an identical CDR3. The CDR3 contains 15 residues. Trimming removed 2 bases at V and 3 bases at J, with 14 bases between. The germline gives CDR1 SGHAT, CDR2 FQNNGV. The data derive from a study of cytomegalovirus exposure and HLA in healthy donors. Study-wide results and caveats: In a later analysis, HLA-associated TCR beta chains were more clonally expanded than equally common others.

PCR used 60 Vbeta primers and 13 Jbeta primers. Using immunoSEQ multiplex PCR, the repertoire was profiled, and TCRdb retains in-frame clones only, with some absent. The sample lists under 200,000 clones, 75% to 85% occurring once. Samples came from healthy bone marrow donors. The TCR comes from a woman under 30 in good health and CMV-seronegative. The chain couples TRBV11-2 to TRBJ2-7; TRBD1 is a possible D gene (7 bases). The source material was PBMCs. CDR3 sequence (DNA): TGTGCCAGCAGCTTACGGACAGGACTAAGCTACGAGCAGTACTTC. Translating it yields CASSLRTGLSYEQYF.